The following is a T cell receptor beta chain sequence with its context. As yet, its antigen is unknown. The PCR used 60 Vbeta and 13 Jbeta primers. Repertoires were generated with immunoSEQ multiplex PCR, while TCRdb's copy carries only in-frame clones and drops some. Counted here are about 76,000 clones, roughly 85% occurring once; the ten biggest clones make up about 2.3%. Germline trimming cut 0 bases from V and 0 bases from J; bases unmatched to any gene: 4. CDR1 KGHSH and CDR2 LQKENI come from the germline V gene. This CDR3 is built from 16 residues. These data come from a study of cytomegalovirus exposure and HLA in healthy donors. General study findings and limits: Among immune exposure information, only CMV serostatus was available. About 87% or about 30% of the time was how often most TCR beta V segments were productive, according to an earlier analysis. Among TCR beta chains, those listed as cytomegalovirus-associated numbered about 160. Most CMV-associated TCR beta chains appeared HLA-restricted in a later analysis.

J is TRBJ1-2 and V is TRBV18, with TRBD1 matching over 7 bases. The sequencing input was PBMCs. The sequence was collected from a young man in good health and CMV-seronegative. CDR3 loop: CASSPPGTASNYGYTF. CDR3 in DNA: TGTGCCAGCTCACCACCCGGGACAGCTTCTAACTATGGCTACACCTTC.